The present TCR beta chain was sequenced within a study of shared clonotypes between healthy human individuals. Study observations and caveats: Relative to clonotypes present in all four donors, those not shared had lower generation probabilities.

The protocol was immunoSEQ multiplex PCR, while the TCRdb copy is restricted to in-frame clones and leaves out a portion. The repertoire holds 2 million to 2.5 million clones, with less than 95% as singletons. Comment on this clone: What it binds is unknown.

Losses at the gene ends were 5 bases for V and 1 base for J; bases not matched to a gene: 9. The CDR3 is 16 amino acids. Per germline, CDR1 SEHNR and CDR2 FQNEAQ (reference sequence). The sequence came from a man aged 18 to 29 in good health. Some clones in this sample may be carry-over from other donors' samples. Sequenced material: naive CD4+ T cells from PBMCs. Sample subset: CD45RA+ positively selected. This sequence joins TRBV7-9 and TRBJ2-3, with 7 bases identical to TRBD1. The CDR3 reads CASSRRTTGGTDTQYF. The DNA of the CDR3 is TGTGCCAGCAGCCGCAGGACCACAGGGGGCACAGATACGCAGTATTTT. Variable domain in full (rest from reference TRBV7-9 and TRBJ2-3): DTGVSQNPRHKITKRGQNVTFRCDPISEHNRLYWYRQTLGQGPEFLTYFQNEAQLEKSRLLSDRFSAERPKGSFSTLEIQRTEQGDSAMYLCASSRRTTGGTDTQYFGPGTRLTVL.